The rows below give T cell receptor beta chains drawn from one sample of a study of blood T cell repertoires in COVID-19. Clones were sequenced by immunoSEQ multiplex PCR, and TCRdb holds only the in-frame ones, with some missing. The sample carries about 160,000 clones, around four fifths recorded once. The sample comprised peripheral blood. The origin of the receptors is an older woman with acute or convalescent COVID-19. Each CDR3 is given with its conserved first and last residue. A D gene is named only where the DNA matches it firmly. Size values are once, few and many counts, or a class for expanded clones, and some rows have none.

TRBD1 TRBJ1-2 NA TRBV6-5 TGTGCCAGCAGGGGGGACAGGGTCTATGGCTACACCTTC CASRGDRVYGYTF
TRBD1 TRBJ1-5 NA TRBV7-2 TGTGCCAGCACTATACAGGGGGCGAGTCAGCCCCAGCATTTT CASTIQGASQPQHF
NA TRBJ2-2 NA TRBV10-1 TGCGCCAGCAGTGAGCCAGGGGTCACCGGGGAGCTGTTTTTT CASSEPGVTGELFF
NA TRBJ2-6 NA TRBV27 TGTGCCAGCAGTTTGGTCCCCAGCGCCTCTGGGGCCAACGTCCTGACTTTC CASSLVPSASGANVLTF
TRBD1 TRBJ1-1 NA TRBV19 TGTGCCAGTAGTATGCCCAAGTGGGACAGGGGCGAGCACACTGAAGCTTTCTTT CASSMPKWDRGEHTEAFF
TRBD1 TRBJ1-3 NA TRBV28 TGTGCCAGCAGTAACACAGGGGAATCTGGAAACACCATATATTTT CASSNTGESGNTIYF
NA TRBJ2-6 NA TRBV4-3 TGCGCCAGCAGCCGAGACACAGGGAATGGGGCCAACGTCCTGACTTTC CASSRDTGNGANVLTF
NA TRBJ1-2 NA TRBV3-1/TRBV3-2 TGTGCCAGCAGCCAAGATCAGGGCCGCTACACCTTC CASSQDQGRYTF
TRBD2 TRBJ2-1 NA TRBV19 TGTGCCACCTTTCACCCGGGGGGGAGCAATGAGCAGTTCTTC CATFHPGGSNEQFF
NA TRBJ1-2 NA TRBV9 TGTGCCAGCAGCGTATTCGACGTGGGGAGAAATGGCTACACCTTC CASSVFDVGRNGYTF
NA TRBJ2-7 NA TRBV6-1 TGTGCCAGCAGTGAACTCCAGGGGCCCTACGAGCAGTACTTC CASSELQGPYEQYF
NA TRBJ2-3 NA TRBV6-5 TGTGCCAGCAGCCTAACAGGGTTAGATACGCAGTATTTT CASSLTGLDTQYF
NA TRBJ1-1 NA TRBV7-2 TGTGCCAGCAGCTTAGTCGCAGGGGCTAGGGGCACTGAAGCTTTCTTT CASSLVAGARGTEAFF
NA TRBJ2-7 NA TRBV28 TGTGCCAGCAGTCCCCCGGGGGGCAGGGTTAACGAGCAGTACTTC CASSPPGGRVNEQYF
NA TRBJ2-2 NA TRBV6-5 TGTGCCAGCGGGAGCCACACCGGGGAGCTGTTTTTT CASGSHTGELFF
NA TRBJ2-6 NA TRBV5-5 TGTGCCAGCAGCGCAACTGGGACACCCTCCTCTGGGGCCAACGTCCTGACTTTC CASSATGTPSSGANVLTF
TRBD1 TRBJ1-6 NA TRBV4-1 TGCGCCAGCAGCCAACTAACAGGGGGCGCCGGCGATTCACCCCTCCACTTT CASSQLTGGAGDSPLHF
NA TRBJ1-1 NA TRBV29-1 TGCAGCGTTGTGGGACATTCGGGGACTGAAGCTTTCTTT CSVVGHSGTEAFF
NA TRBJ1-4 NA TRBV5-1 TGCGCCAGCAGCCTTCAGGGTAATGATGAAAAACTGTTTTTT CASSLQGNDEKLFF
TRBD1 TRBJ2-5 NA TRBV7-9 TGTGCCAGCAGCCCCCTTGACAGGGACCAAGAGACCCAGTACTTC CASSPLDRDQETQYF
TRBD1 TRBJ2-7 NA TRBV18 TGTGCCAGCTCACGACCCCTTCCGGGACAGGGACCTTACGAGCAGTACTTC CASSRPLPGQGPYEQYF
NA TRBJ1-2 NA TRBV12-3/TRBV12-4 TGTGCCACGACTTCAGGGGAATATGGCTACACCTTC CATTSGEYGYTF
NA TRBJ1-3 NA TRBV5-1 TGCGCCAGCAGCCGGGATGGAAACACCATATATTTT CASSRDGNTIYF
NA TRBJ1-4 NA TRBV7-2 TGTGCCAGCAGCCAGAGGGTGGCTAATGAAAAACTGTTTTTT CASSQRVANEKLFF
NA TRBJ2-5 NA TRBV4-3 TGCGCCAGCAGCCAAGATCGGAGCGGGTTTTACCAAGAGACCCAGTACTTC CASSQDRSGFYQETQYF
TRBD2 TRBJ2-1 once TRBV6-4 TGTGCCAGCAGCAGACTAGCGGGGGGCGTCGGCGGTGAGCAGTTCTTC CASSRLAGGVGGEQFF
NA TRBJ1-2 NA TRBV2 TGTGCCAGAGTCCCCCCAGGGCAGGATGGCTACACCTTC CARVPPGQDGYTF